A single sample is the source of the 4 T cell receptor beta chains below, sequenced in a study of T cell changes during pregnancy in multiple sclerosis. The method was immunoSEQ multiplex PCR; TCRdb's version includes in-frame clones alone and lacks a portion of them. The table lists around 69,000 clones, approximately 92% of them singletons. Sequenced here: peripheral blood, sampled in the third trimester of pregnancy. The source of these receptors is a female donor with multiple sclerosis, enrolled in a pregnancy study.

The V gene is TRBV5-1, the J gene TRBJ2-5; 9 bases match TRBD2. Germline loops: CDR1 SGHRS, CDR2 YFSETQ. CDR3 length equals 16 residues. The ends lost 0 bases at V and 10 bases at J; junction bases unmatched: 13. CDR3 sequence reads: CASSLAAGGTHEDQYF. The CDR3 DNA sequence: TGCGCCAGCAGCTTGGCCGCGGGAGGGACCCACGAGGACCAGTACTTC.

This chain links TRBV30 with TRBJ2-5; D ambiguous. V lost 0 bases and J 4 bases, leaving 6 bases between the germline ends. Germline V gene sequence: CDR1 GTSNPN, CDR2 SVGIG (reference sequence). The CDR3 sequence is 12 residues long. The CDR3 nucleotides are TGTGCCTGGAGTGTAGTGCGAGAGACCCAGTACTTC. Translation gives CAWSVVRETQYF.

The chain uses TRBV6-1 and TRBJ1-5, with 8 bases aligning to TRBD1. Trimming took 6 bases from V and 4 from J; bases not matched to a gene: 5. This CDR3 comprises 14 residues. Germline V gene data show CDR1 as MNHNS and CDR2 as SASEGT. The CDR3 bases are TGTGCCAGCAGCCACAGGGGGGGAAATCAGCCCCAGCATTTT. It yields the protein CASSHRGGNQPQHF.

J is TRBJ2-2 and V is TRBV9, with 12 bases matching TRBD2. The V and J ends lost 0 bases and 5 bases, in that order; junction bases with no gene match: 2. CDR3 length equals 16 residues. Per germline, CDR1 SGDLS and CDR2 YYNGEE. The CDR3 sequence is CASSVVGLAGTGELFF. DNA for the CDR3: TGTGCCAGCAGCGTAGTCGGACTAGCGGGAACCGGGGAGCTGTTTTTT.